The sequence of this T cell receptor beta chain was determined in a study of blood T cell repertoires in COVID-19. The table came from immunoSEQ multiplex PCR; TCRdb's copy has only in-frame clones and leaves some out. The repertoire holds around 450,000 clones, around 90% seen once, with about 0.6% in the top ten. The length of the CDR3 is 14 residues. Germline V gene sequence: CDR1 SGDLS, CDR2 YYNGEE. V lost 3 bases to trimming and J lost 2 bases, with 10 bases between them. Clinical history reported by participants formed the basis on which cohorts were assigned. The chain employs TRBV9 and TRBJ2-3; weak D call: TRBD1 (5 bases). The specimen sequenced was PBMCs or T cells enriched from blood (not recorded which). The clonotype originates from a man between 18 and 29 years old who had recovered from COVID-19. CDR3 DNA: TGTGCCAGCAGCGCAACAGGAGACACAGATACGCAGTATTTT. Translation: CASSATGDTDTQYF. The full variable domain, with the rest looked up from reference TRBV9 and TRBJ2-3, is DSGVTQTPKHLITATGQRVTLRCSPRSGDLSVYWYQQSLDQGLQFLIQYYNGEERAKGNILERFSAQQFPDLHSELNLSSLELGDSALYFCASSATGDTDTQYFGPGTRLTVL.